This T cell receptor (beta chain) was captured in a study of Ad26.COV2.S vaccination and SARS-CoV-2 variants. Whole-study results and caveats: Substantial response breadth was reportedly seen for spike-specific CD8+ and CD4+ T cells after vaccination.

The method was immunoSEQ multiplex PCR; TCRdb's version includes in-frame clones alone and lacks a portion of them. This table has around 350,000 clones, about 90% appearing once. This CDR3 has 13 residues. Trimming shortened V by 0 bases and J by 5 bases, and 6 bases separated the two germline ends. CDR1 is SGHRS, CDR2 YFSETQ, per germline. For this clone: What it recognizes is unknown. The sample contains more than one DNA sequence encoding this CDR3.

The gene calls are TRBV5-1 and TRBJ1-5; D is undetermined. This sequence originates from a human donor who had recovered from COVID-19. Sample: peripheral blood, taken after recovery from COVID-19. CDR3 in DNA: TGCGCCAGCAGCTTGGGCGGTGATCAGCCCCAGCATTTT. It specifies CASSLGGDQPQHF.